The 12 T cell receptor beta chains presented below share a single source sample, sequenced in a study of cytomegalovirus exposure and HLA in healthy donors. Generated by immunoSEQ multiplex PCR, the TCRdb table keeps only in-frame clones and is missing some. Seen here are 45,000 or so clones, under 95% observed once, and the top ten hold approximately 2%. What was sequenced was PBMCs. These receptors originate from a woman aged 18-30 years in good health and CMV-seronegative.

The rearrangement uses TRBV6-5 and TRBJ2-1, with D uncertain. Germline CDR1 MNHEY, CDR2 SVGAGI. The CDR3 consists of 13 residues. The V and J ends lost 0 bases and 9 bases respectively, with 9 bases between them. CDR3 DNA: TGTGCCAGCAGTTACTCGAGAACCGCTGAGCAGTTCTTC. It codes for CASSYSRTAEQFF.

V gene TRBV6-5 combines with J gene TRBJ2-7; possibly TRBD1 for D (6 bases). Germline assignment: CDR1 MNHEY and CDR2 SVGAGI. The CDR3 extends over 14 amino acids. The V gene lost 2 bases and the J gene lost 5 bases, with 13 bases spanning the gap. The CDR3 DNA is TGTGCCAGCAGTTACGGTGGCCAGGGGAACGAGCAGTACTTC. Its translation: CASSYGGQGNEQYF.

The chain joins TRBV6-5 to TRBJ2-7; 8 bases match TRBD1. The V segment lost 6 bases and the J segment 5 bases; nucleotides outside the gene matches: 12. The CDR3 length is 15 residues. Germline V gene lookup returns CDR1 MNHEY and CDR2 SVGAGI. CDR3 region: CASSSAAGGWNEQYF. As DNA, the CDR3 is TGTGCCAGCAGCTCAGCGGCAGGGGGCTGGAACGAGCAGTACTTC.

The chain combines TRBV5-6 with TRBJ2-5, with D perhaps matching TRBD2 (5 bases). This CDR3 spans 14 amino acids. Germline lookup yields CDR1 SGHDT and CDR2 YYEEEE. V was trimmed by 2 bases and J by 4 bases, leaving 12 bases between them. CDR3 amino acids: CASSLTGNGETQYF. Here the CDR3 DNA reads TGTGCCAGCAGCTTAACGGGAAACGGAGAGACCCAGTACTTC.

The J gene is TRBJ2-1, the V gene TRBV2, with TRBD1 matching over 10 bases. J was trimmed by 8 bases and V by 6 bases; bases with no gene match: 7. This CDR3 comprises 14 residues. The germline gives CDR1 SNHLY, CDR2 FYNNEI. For the CDR3, the DNA is TGTGCCAGCAGCGCCGGGACAGGGGAACATGAGCAGTTCTTC. Protein: CASSAGTGEHEQFF.

V and J are TRBV4-2 and TRBJ2-1; D perhaps matches TRBD1 (6 bases). The CDR3 spans 16 residues. V was trimmed by 0 bases and J by 3 bases, leaving 12 bases between them. CDR1 LGHNA and CDR2 YNFKEQ come from the germline V gene. CDR3 amino acids: CASSQDGQIFYNEQFF. The CDR3 nucleotides are TGTGCCAGCAGCCAAGACGGACAGATTTTCTACAATGAGCAGTTCTTC.

This sequence joins TRBV7-3 and TRBJ2-2, with TRBD2 matching over 13 bases. This CDR3 spans 16 amino acids. Germline values: CDR1 SGHTA, CDR2 FQGTGA. Trimming took 5 bases from V and 3 from J; bases not matched to a gene: 3. CDR3 DNA: TGTGCCAGCAGCCCAACTAGCGGGAGGGACACCGGGGAGCTGTTTTTT. Its protein product is CASSPTSGRDTGELFF.

The chain employs TRBV2 and TRBJ1-2; no reliable D call. There are 12 residues in the CDR3. The V end lost 5 bases, the J end lost 3 bases, and 7 bases lay between the germline ends. The germline CDR1 and CDR2 sequences are SNHLY and FYNNEI. The CDR3 nucleotides are TGTGCCAGCAGTAGAGGAGACTATGGCTACACCTTC. Translation gives CASSRGDYGYTF.

The chain employs TRBV6-4 and TRBJ2-3; D perhaps matches TRBD2 (6 bases). Trimming took 3 bases from V and 0 from J, leaving 10 bases between them. There are 15 residues in the CDR3. Germline V CDR1 and CDR2: MRHNA, SNTAGT. This CDR3 is CASSESAGSTDTQYF. CDR3 sequence (DNA): TGTGCCAGCAGTGAATCGGCGGGGAGCACAGATACGCAGTATTTT.

V and J are TRBV28 and TRBJ2-2; 8 bases agree with TRBD1. V shed 1 base and J 6 bases; nucleotides not matched to a gene: 7. CDR1 and CDR2 (germline): MDHEN, SYDVKM. The CDR3 is made up of 16 amino acids. The CDR3 loop is CASSLYTGGPSGELFF. The CDR3 nucleotides are TGTGCCAGCAGTTTATATACAGGGGGTCCGTCCGGGGAGCTGTTTTTT.

The genes are TRBV28 and TRBJ1-1; D gene ambiguous. The CDR3 loop spans 15 amino acids. Germline V lookup: CDR1 MDHEN, CDR2 SYDVKM. With 1 base removed from V and 3 bases from J, the gap between germline ends came to 12 bases. CDR3 DNA: TGTGCCAGCAGTTTATTGGGAGGTAGTGACACTGAAGCTTTCTTT. Translating it yields CASSLLGGSDTEAFF.

CDR3 in DNA: TGCGCCAGCAGCTCGTCAGGGGACACGAACACCGGGGAGCTGTTTTTT. Translating gives CASSSSGDTNTGELFF. V is TRBV5-1 and J is TRBJ2-2; D may be TRBD1 (6 bases). This CDR3 spans 16 amino acids. The germline V gene encodes CDR1 SGHRS and CDR2 YFSETQ. Deletions cut 3 bases from V and 0 bases from J, with 12 bases between.